Presented here are 32 T cell receptor beta chains from one specimen sequenced in a study of regulatory T cells in long-lasting Graves disease. Construction of TCR beta libraries relied on iRepertoire HTBI primers and on Arm-PCR targeting CDR3 regions. TCRdb itself ran the multiplex PCR reads through MiXCR, one entry per CDR3 protein. The sample carries fewer than 600,000 distinct CDR3 sequences, 22% recorded once. The time point denotes: persistent/refractory GD, antithyroid drugs over 5 years with positive TRAb. Generation of the TCR library employed RNA extracted from PBMCs. The specimen was peripheral blood mononuclear cells (PBMCs), collected when the disease was refractory, from a patient treated with antithyroid drugs. The receptor set was obtained from a female donor with Graves disease.

This clonotype was found once. A much larger clone lies one base from this, so it may be a read error. This chain connects TRBV10-3 to TRBJ2-7; 7 nucleotides line up with TRBD2. This CDR3 contains 16 residues. Trimming took 11 bases from V and 5 from J; bases not matched to a gene: 21. Germline CDR1 ENHRY, CDR2 SYGVKD. The CDR3 here is CAGSLSWGGAANEQYF. The DNA of the CDR3 is TGTGCCGGCAGCCTCTCGTGGGGGGGAGCGGCCAACGAGCAGTACTTC.

The table lists this clonotype with a few counts. This sequence joins TRBV6-2 or TRBV6-3 and TRBJ1-1, with 10 bases that match TRBD1. J gave up 6 bases and V 3 bases, and 4 bases lay outside the gene matches. CDR3 length equals 14 residues. Per the germline V gene, CDR1 is MNHEY and CDR2 is SVGEGT. The CDR3 protein is CASSYRQGASEAFF. CDR3 DNA sequence: TGTGCCAGCAGTTATCGACAGGGGGCCTCTGAAGCTTTCTTT.

This clonotype showed up many times. The chain is built from TRBV5-6 and TRBJ2-7; D remains unclear. The CDR3 spans 16 residues. With 4 bases removed from V and 2 bases from J, the gap between germline ends came to 19 bases. CDR1 SGHDT and CDR2 YYEEEE come from the germline V gene. CDR3 DNA sequence: TGTGCCAGCAGCACTCAGAAGGGCGAAAAACCCTACGAGCAGTACTTC. Amino acid sequence: CASSTQKGEKPYEQYF.

This clonotype was seen repeatedly, ten times or more. The gene calls are TRBV29-1 and TRBJ2-7; 12 bases agree with TRBD2. Trimming at V came to 1 base and at J to 5 bases, leaving 0 bases not matched to a gene. Germline lookup yields CDR1 SQVTM and CDR2 ANQGSEA. The length of the CDR3 is 13 residues. The CDR3, as DNA: TGCAGCGTTGAAGGGACTAGCGGGAACGAGCAGTACTTC. Translating gives CSVEGTSGNEQYF.

This clonotype was recorded many times. V gene TRBV10-3 combines with J gene TRBJ2-5; 7 nucleotides align to TRBD2. Per the germline V gene, CDR1 is ENHRY and CDR2 is SYGVKD. The CDR3 runs 13 residues. V dropped 7 bases and J dropped 3; count of bases not matched to a gene: 5. The CDR3 nucleotides read TGTGCCATCATGGGGGGGGGAGAAGAGACCCAGTACTTC. This encodes CAIMGGGEETQYF.

This clonotype has at least ten counts. Here the CDR3 DNA reads TGTGCCAACGGGGGGGGCAGCCTCTATGGCTACACCTTC. As protein: CANGGGSLYGYTF. The rearrangement links TRBV7-2 to TRBJ1-2; D perhaps matches TRBD1 (6 bases). Germline CDR1 reads SGHTA; CDR2 reads FQGNSA. Trimming cost V 10 bases and J 4 bases, with 16 bases left between them. The CDR3 covers 13 residues.

Only a few counts were recorded for this clonotype. The chain combines TRBV5-5 with TRBJ2-7; 8 bases are a match to TRBD1. J was trimmed by 0 bases and V by 5 bases; bases with no gene match: 7. The CDR3 totals 15 residues. Per the germline V gene, CDR1 is SGHKS and CDR2 is YYEKEE (reference sequence). In DNA form, the CDR3 reads TGTGCCAGCAGTTGGACAGGGCAAGACTCCTACGAGCAGTACTTC. Translating it yields CASSWTGQDSYEQYF.

This clonotype appeared many times. This chain joins TRBV20-1 and TRBJ2-5; perhaps TRBD2 as D (5 bases). Trimming left V 3 bases short and J 5 bases short, with 16 bases between. Looked up from germline, CDR1 is DFQATT and CDR2 is SNEGSKA (reference sequence). The CDR3 runs to 14 residues. Written as DNA, the CDR3 is TGCAGTGCTAGGGAGTGGGGTCGAGGGGAGACCCAGTACTTC. Translated, it gives CSAREWGRGETQYF.

This clonotype has a handful of counts. This sequence joins TRBV19 and TRBJ1-2; 9 bases are a match to TRBD1. Losses at the gene ends were 3 bases for V and 7 bases for J; bases not matched to a gene: 3. The CDR3 is 13 residues long. Germline assignment: CDR1 LNHDA and CDR2 SQIVND (reference sequence). CDR3 bases: TGTGCCAGTAGTATGGGGACAGGGTTTGGCTACACCTTC. Its protein product is CASSMGTGFGYTF.

V is TRBV19 and J is TRBJ1-3; a possible D gene is TRBD1 (6 bases). The ends were cut back, 7 bases at V and 9 bases at J, with 19 bases in the middle. The CDR3 length is 14 residues. Germline-derived CDR1 and CDR2 are LNHDA and SQIVND (reference sequence). CDR3 coding DNA: TGTGCCAGTATCTCGTTCGAGGGACACTTCACCATATATTTT. This encodes CASISFEGHFTIYF.

This clonotype was observed at least ten times. This chain links TRBV12-3 or TRBV12-4 with TRBJ1-4, with D possibly being TRBD1 (5 bases). CDR3 length: 13 amino acids. The V end was cut by 5 bases, the J end by 5 bases, with 9 bases between. CDR3 sequence (DNA): TGTGCCAGCAGTGACAGCCCGAATGAAAAACTGTTTTTT. It codes for CASSDSPNEKLFF.

This clonotype was found many times. The chain joins TRBV11-2 to TRBJ1-2; D is perhaps TRBD1 (5 bases). Germline V gives CDR1 SGHAT, CDR2 FQNNGV. V was pared by 3 bases and J by 8 bases, with 16 bases between. The CDR3 runs 14 residues. The CDR3 loop is CASSFLWGGSGYTF. Here the CDR3 DNA reads TGTGCCAGCAGCTTCCTTTGGGGGGGATCGGGCTACACCTTC. Together with reference TRBV11-2 and TRBJ1-2, the CDR3 gives the full variable domain: EAGVAQSPRYKIIEKRQSVAFWCNPISGHATLYWYQQILGQGPKLLIQFQNNGVVDDSQLPKDRFSAERLKGVDSTLKIQPAKLEDSAVYLCASSFLWGGSGYTFGSGTRLTVV.

This clonotype was observed many times. V and J are TRBV2 and TRBJ1-6; D not resolved. Deletions cut 6 bases from V and 9 bases from J, with 15 bases between. CDR3 length: 14 residues. CDR1 SNHLY and CDR2 FYNNEI come from the germline V gene. The CDR3 DNA sequence: TGTGCCAGCAGCGCGAGGGAGGTCGGTTCACCCCTCCACTTT. As protein: CASSAREVGSPLHF.

The genes are TRBV3-1 and TRBJ2-1; 14 nucleotides match TRBD2. The CDR3 length is 13 residues. Per germline, CDR1 LGHDT and CDR2 YNNKEL (reference sequence). The V gene end was trimmed by 2 bases and the J gene end by 15 bases; junction bases not matched to a gene: 3. CDR3 coding DNA: TGTGCCAGCAGCCAAAAGGGACTAGCGGGAGTGTTCTTC. This encodes CASSQKGLAGVFF.

This clonotype has ten or more counts. The rearrangement uses TRBV29-1 and TRBJ2-5; the D gene is possibly TRBD2 (6 bases). Germline-derived CDR1 and CDR2 are SQVTM and ANQGSEA. The length of the CDR3 is 15 residues. V lost 0 bases to trimming and J lost 0 bases, with 11 bases between them. The CDR3 here is CSVEDRRENQETQYF. CDR3 nucleotides: TGCAGCGTTGAAGACCGGAGGGAAAACCAAGAGACCCAGTACTTC.

This chain uses TRBV5-1 with TRBJ1-1, with TRBD1 identical over 9 bases. The CDR3 extends over 13 amino acids. Trimming took 2 bases from V and 8 from J; bases not matched to a gene: 4. CDR1 is SGHRS, CDR2 YFSETQ, per germline. The CDR3 DNA reads TGCGCCAGCAGCTTAGGACAGGGGAACGAAGCTTTCTTT. The encoded protein is CASSLGQGNEAFF.

Regarding this clonotype: A clone one base away is much larger, so this may be a read error. The chain employs TRBV7-9 and TRBJ2-5, with TRBD2 identical over 11 bases. The J segment lost 1 base and the V segment lost 6 bases, leaving 4 bases of the junction unmatched. The CDR3 is made up of 15 amino acids. Germline V lookup: CDR1 SEHNR, CDR2 FQNEAQ (reference sequence). CDR3 amino acids: CASSRTSGLQETQYF. The DNA of the CDR3 is TGTGCCAGCAGTCGGACTAGCGGGCTCCAAGAGACCCAGTACTTC.

The V call is TRBV7-9, the J call TRBJ1-2; D is perhaps TRBD1 (5 bases). Trimming stripped 2 bases from V and 9 bases from J, with 16 bases between. This CDR3 has 14 amino acids. CDR1 is SEHNR and CDR2 is FQNEAQ in the germline V gene (reference sequence). CDR3 sequence: CASSLSRGPSRYTF. Here the CDR3 DNA reads TGTGCCAGCAGCTTATCGCGGGGACCTTCGCGCTACACCTTC.

The chain carries TRBV28 and TRBJ1-3; no reliable D call. The germline V gene has CDR1 MDHEN and CDR2 SYDVKM. CDR3 size: 17 residues. The V gene lost 4 bases and the J gene lost 5 bases, with 21 bases spanning the gap. CDR3 protein: CASSSEASPVFRNTIYF. CDR3 bases: TGTGCCAGCAGTTCTGAGGCTTCGCCAGTCTTTAGAAACACCATATATTTT.

This clonotype was recorded many times. The genes are TRBV2 and TRBJ1-1; no definite D call. V lost 7 bases, J lost 3 bases, and 15 bases lay in between. The CDR3 has 14 amino acids. The V gene's germline CDR1 is SNHLY and CDR2 FYNNEI. The chain's CDR3 is CASKKELSDTEAFF. Here the CDR3 DNA reads TGTGCCAGCAAGAAGGAACTCTCCGACACTGAAGCTTTCTTT.

The chain couples TRBV4-3 to TRBJ2-7; TRBD1 aligns across 8 bases. The V and J ends lost 1 base and 7 bases, in that order; junction bases with no gene match: 6. From germline, CDR1 is LGHNA and CDR2 YSLEER. The CDR3 covers 14 residues. DNA of the CDR3: TGCGCCAGCAGCCAAGCTCCGAGGACAGGGGAGCAGTACTTC. Translation: CASSQAPRTGEQYF.

This clonotype was detected many times. The chain carries TRBV3-1 and TRBJ2-2; D perhaps matches TRBD2 (5 bases). V shed 4 bases and J shed 7 bases, with 7 bases lying between them. CDR3 size: 12 residues. From germline, CDR1 is LGHDT and CDR2 YNNKEL (reference sequence). Here the CDR3 reads CASSLTSGELFF. In nucleotides, the CDR3 is TGTGCCAGCAGCCTTACTAGCGGGGAGCTGTTTTTT.

This clonotype was detected many times. The chain uses TRBV28 and TRBJ1-5, with 9 bases lining up with TRBD1. Germline CDR1 reads MDHEN; CDR2 reads SYDVKM. V lost 3 bases, J lost 6 bases, and 6 bases stayed unmatched. The CDR3 runs to 15 residues. The CDR3 sequence is CASSFGQGIGQPQHF. The CDR3 coding sequence is TGTGCCAGCAGTTTTGGACAGGGGATTGGTCAGCCCCAGCATTTT.

This clonotype came up many times. The chain is built from TRBV28 and TRBJ2-2; possible D gene TRBD2, 6 bases. Germline V gene sequence: CDR1 MDHEN, CDR2 SYDVKM. CDR3 size: 15 residues. The V and J ends lost 5 bases and 2 bases respectively, with 12 bases between them. CDR3 bases: TGTGCCAGCAGTAAAGGGACTTTTAACACCGGGGAGCTGTTTTTT. This encodes CASSKGTFNTGELFF.

This clonotype was detected a few times. The chain couples TRBV7-8 to TRBJ1-5; D not resolved. Per germline, CDR1 SGHVS and CDR2 FQNEAQ. V was clipped by 5 bases and J by 2 bases, with 13 bases between them. This CDR3 spans 15 amino acids. The CDR3 nucleotides are TGTGCCAGCAGCCAGACACGACTGGGCAATCAGCCCCAGCATTTT. Translation: CASSQTRLGNQPQHF.

Only a few counts were recorded for this clonotype. The rearrangement uses TRBV7-3 and TRBJ2-5, with D maybe TRBD2 (6 bases). Germline V lookup: CDR1 SGHTA, CDR2 FQGTGA. CDR3 length equals 13 residues. V lost 5 bases, J lost 5 bases, and 12 bases lay in between. CDR3 sequence reads: CASSAAGSETQYF. The CDR3 DNA follows: TGTGCCAGCAGCGCCGCCGGGAGCGAGACCCAGTACTTC.

This clonotype showed up many times. The chain carries TRBV6-1 and TRBJ1-5, with 7 bases identical to TRBD1. The CDR3 has 13 amino acids. Germline values: CDR1 MNHNS, CDR2 SASEGT. V shed 6 bases, J shed 5 bases, and the junction held 4 bases outside the gene matches. This chain's CDR3 is CASRATGYQPQHF. CDR3 bases: TGTGCCAGCAGAGCGACAGGGTATCAGCCCCAGCATTTT.

In this sample, this clonotype turned up a few times. CDR3 loop: CASSELAAGTGELFF. CDR3 nucleotide sequence: TGTGCCAGCAGTGAACTGGCAGCCGGCACCGGGGAGCTGTTTTTT. The V and J genes are TRBV2 and TRBJ2-2, with D unresolved. The CDR3 is made up of 15 amino acids. Trimming removed 2 bases at V and 4 bases at J, with 11 bases between. Germline assignment: CDR1 SNHLY and CDR2 FYNNEI.

The chain employs TRBV3-1 and TRBJ1-2; 7 bases align to TRBD1. The junction had 12 bases not matched to a gene; V was cut back by 0 bases and J by 2 bases. The CDR3 contains 18 residues. CDR1 is LGHDT and CDR2 is YNNKEL in the germline V gene (reference sequence). DNA for the CDR3: TGTGCCAGCAGCCAAGATTGGGGTGCGGGCAGGGGGAACTATGGCTACACCTTC. This encodes CASSQDWGAGRGNYGYTF. The whole variable domain, filled in from reference TRBV3-1 and TRBJ1-2, reads DTAVSQTPKYLVTQMGNDKSIKCEQNLGHDTMYWYKQDSKKFLKIMFSYNNKELIINETVPNRFSPKSPDKAHLNLHINSLELGDSAVYFCASSQDWGAGRGNYGYTFGSGTRLTVV.

The rearrangement uses TRBV19 and TRBJ1-2; 7 nucleotides line up with TRBD1. V lost 9 bases to trimming and J lost 5 bases; unmatched junction nucleotides: 15. This CDR3 is 15 amino acids long. The germline gives CDR1 LNHDA, CDR2 SQIVND (reference sequence). This CDR3 reads CASHPGGTLGYGYTF. The CDR3 DNA sequence: TGTGCCAGCCACCCAGGGGGGACGTTGGGGTATGGCTACACCTTC.

The J gene is TRBJ2-5, the V gene TRBV11-2, with D possibly TRBD2 on 6 matching bases. The CDR3 runs 15 residues. V was clipped by 3 bases and J by 6 bases, with 17 bases between them. Germline lookup yields CDR1 SGHAT and CDR2 FQNNGV. CDR3 residues: CASSLEGLAEQTQYF. In DNA, the CDR3 is TGTGCCAGCAGCTTGGAGGGGCTAGCTGAGCAGACCCAGTACTTC.

V and J are TRBV9 and TRBJ2-5, with D maybe TRBD2 (6 bases). CDR3 length: 18 amino acids. The germline V and J ends were trimmed by 0 bases and 4 bases, with 22 bases remaining between them. Germline CDR1 reads SGDLS; CDR2 reads YYNGEE. The DNA of the CDR3 is TGTGCCAGCAGCGTAGGGGGGACTTTTTCTTACCCAGGAGAGACCCAGTACTTC. Translating it yields CASSVGGTFSYPGETQYF.